The next 27 T cell receptor beta chains were all read from a single sample in a study of cytomegalovirus exposure and HLA in healthy donors. The PCR contained 60 Vbeta and 13 Jbeta primers. The data were produced by immunoSEQ multiplex PCR, yet TCRdb's version contains in-frame clones alone and is incomplete. The sample yields 150,000 to 200,000 clones, 65% to 90% seen once. Sequencing used PBMCs. These receptor sequences come from a woman younger than 35 in good health and CMV-seronegative.

The chain employs TRBV10-3 and TRBJ1-2; D ambiguous. The V end was cut by 6 bases, the J end by 7 bases, with 9 bases between. Germline V lookup: CDR1 ENHRY, CDR2 SYGVKD. The CDR3 runs 11 residues. CDR3 residues: CAISPGGGYTF. The DNA for the CDR3 is TGTGCCATCAGCCCGGGTGGTGGCTACACCTTC.

This chain joins TRBV4-2 and TRBJ2-2, with D tentatively TRBD2 (7 bases). Trimming removed 2 bases at V and 6 bases at J, with 10 bases between. This CDR3 spans 14 amino acids. From germline, CDR1 is LGHNA and CDR2 YNFKEQ. CDR3 in DNA: TGTGCCAGCAGCCAAAAGGGGGGGGCCGGGGAGCTGTTTTTT. Its protein product is CASSQKGGAGELFF.

This chain joins TRBV9 and TRBJ2-3; TRBD1 might be the D (6 bases). The length of the CDR3 is 16 residues. V lost 3 bases and J 2 bases, leaving 16 bases between the germline ends. Germline assignment: CDR1 SGDLS and CDR2 YYNGEE. This chain's CDR3 is CASSGDRIGLTDTQYF. Here the CDR3 DNA reads TGTGCCAGCAGCGGTGACAGGATCGGGCTCACAGATACGCAGTATTTT.

The V call is TRBV7-8, the J call TRBJ1-5, with D perhaps matching TRBD1 (6 bases). The CDR3 length is 16 residues. Trimming took off 1 base at V and 7 bases at J, with 17 bases between the two ends. Germline V gene sequence: CDR1 SGHVS, CDR2 FQNEAQ. CDR3 sequence: CASSLGVSQGKQPQHF. DNA for the CDR3: TGTGCCAGCAGCTTAGGAGTCTCCCAGGGGAAACAGCCCCAGCATTTT. The whole variable domain, filled in from reference TRBV7-8 and TRBJ1-5, reads GAGVSQSPRYKVAKRGQDVALRCDPISGHVSLFWYQQALGQGPEFLTYFQNEAQLDKSGLPSDRFFAERPEGSVSTLKIQRTQQEDSAVYLCASSLGVSQGKQPQHFGDGTRLSIL.

This clone showed up just once. The J gene is TRBJ2-7, the V gene TRBV2; possible D gene TRBD1, 5 bases. This CDR3 spans 14 amino acids. The V end lost 3 bases, the J end lost 1 base, and 10 bases lay between the germline ends. Germline CDR1 reads SNHLY; CDR2 reads FYNNEI. The CDR3 spells CASSEDIQSYEQYF. The CDR3 DNA is TGTGCCAGCAGTGAGGACATCCAGTCCTACGAGCAGTACTTC.

The chain carries TRBV6-5 and TRBJ1-6; the D is unclear. Trimming stripped 2 bases from V and 6 bases from J, with 8 bases between. The germline V gene has CDR1 MNHEY and CDR2 SVGAGI. This CDR3 has 14 amino acids. CDR3 in amino acids: CASSYREGNSPLHF. In DNA, the CDR3 is TGTGCCAGCAGTTACAGGGAGGGTAATTCACCCCTCCACTTT.

The chain carries TRBV19 and TRBJ1-5; D not resolved. V lost 5 bases, J lost 1 base, and 15 bases lay in between. CDR3 length equals 16 residues. Germline loops: CDR1 LNHDA, CDR2 SQIVND (reference sequence). CDR3 nucleotides: TGTGCCAGTAGTCGTTCCGGGGTAGCGAGCAATCAGCCCCAGCATTTT. Protein product: CASSRSGVASNQPQHF.

This chain connects TRBV19 to TRBJ1-5; D remains unclear. The CDR3 length is 12 residues. In germline, CDR1 is LNHDA, CDR2 SQIVND (reference sequence). V lost 4 bases and J lost 4, with 5 bases in between. This CDR3 is CASSNVNQPQHF. Written as DNA, the CDR3 is TGTGCCAGTAGTAATGTAAATCAGCCCCAGCATTTT.

The chain carries TRBV7-2 and TRBJ2-7, with D perhaps TRBD1 (6 bases). Germline V gives CDR1 SGHTA, CDR2 FQGNSA. Trimming pared 5 bases from V and 4 bases from J, leaving 9 bases between. This CDR3 comprises 12 residues. The CDR3 loop is CASSPRGYEQYF. The CDR3 DNA follows: TGTGCCAGCAGCCCCAGGGGATACGAGCAGTACTTC.

The J gene is TRBJ1-3, the V gene TRBV6-1; D gene unclear. V lost 4 bases, J lost 2 bases, and 15 bases lay in between. CDR3 length equals 16 residues. Germline V gene sequence: CDR1 MNHNS, CDR2 SASEGT. The CDR3 is CASSVNILSPGNTIYF. Written as DNA, the CDR3 is TGTGCCAGCAGTGTTAACATATTATCCCCTGGAAACACCATATATTTT.

The V gene is TRBV6-6, the J gene TRBJ2-2; D gene uncertain. This CDR3 comprises 14 residues. The V end lost 2 bases, the J end lost 1 base, and 5 bases lay between the germline ends. From germline, CDR1 is MNHNY and CDR2 SVGAGI (reference sequence). The CDR3 protein is CASSYEVNTGELFF. CDR3 bases: TGTGCCAGCAGTTACGAGGTGAACACCGGGGAGCTGTTTTTT.

V and J are TRBV11-2 and TRBJ2-1; 13 nucleotides align to TRBD2. The CDR3 is 14 residues long. The J segment lost 9 bases and the V segment lost 5 bases, leaving 4 bases of the junction unmatched. CDR1 is SGHAT, CDR2 FQNNGV, per germline. The CDR3 reads CASSRGLAGVEQFF. CDR3 nucleotide sequence: TGTGCCAGCAGCCGAGGACTAGCGGGAGTTGAGCAGTTCTTC.

This clone was seen a few times. The rearrangement links TRBV30 to TRBJ1-4, with D maybe TRBD1 (6 bases). This CDR3 spans 12 amino acids. The ends were cut back, 3 bases at V and 12 bases at J, with 14 bases in the middle. The V gene's germline CDR1 is GTSNPN and CDR2 SVGIG (reference sequence). This CDR3 reads CAWRQGGRELFF. The CDR3, as DNA: TGTGCCTGGAGACAGGGTGGGAGAGAACTGTTTTTT.

The CDR3 bases are TGCGCCAGCAGCTTGGACAGGGTGGGGACTGAAGCTTTCTTT. It yields the protein CASSLDRVGTEAFF. The chain employs TRBV5-1 and TRBJ1-1, with TRBD1 as a possible D gene (6 bases). V lost 0 bases and J lost 5, with 11 bases in between. CDR3 size: 14 residues. CDR1 and CDR2 from the germline V gene are SGHRS and YFSETQ.

The chain combines TRBV6-1 with TRBJ1-1; TRBD1 aligns across 9 bases. V was clipped by 6 bases and J by 1 base; unmatched bases: 3. The length of the CDR3 is 14 residues. Per germline, CDR1 MNHNS and CDR2 SASEGT. The CDR3 DNA reads as TGTGCCAGCAGGGAGACAGGGGGGAACACTGAAGCTTTCTTT. Its protein is CASRETGGNTEAFF.

The V and J genes are TRBV2 and TRBJ1-5, with D possibly matching TRBD1 (6 bases). V lost 10 bases and J 5 bases, leaving 15 bases between the germline ends. There are 13 residues in the CDR3. The germline V gene has CDR1 SNHLY and CDR2 FYNNEI. CDR3 bases: TGTGCCACCGGGGGGGGGCGGCATCAGCCCCAGCATTTT. Amino acid sequence: CATGGGRHQPQHF. Full variable domain (missing parts from reference TRBV2 and TRBJ1-5): EPEVTQTPSHQVTQMGQEVILRCVPISNHLYFYWYRQILGQKVEFLVSFYNNEISEKSEIFDDQFSVERPDGSNFTLKIRSTKLEDSAMYFCATGGGRHQPQHFGDGTRLSIL.

CDR3 amino acids: CASSIGIGEDTQYF. DNA of the CDR3: TGTGCCAGTAGTATAGGAATAGGAGAGGATACGCAGTATTTT. The chain is built from TRBV19 and TRBJ2-3, with D uncertain. This CDR3 has 14 residues. The germline V gene encodes CDR1 LNHDA and CDR2 SQIVND (reference sequence). Deletions cut 1 base from V and 6 bases from J, with 11 bases between.

J is TRBJ2-1 and V is TRBV30, with TRBD2 as a possible D gene (6 bases). This CDR3 has 14 residues. Germline CDR1 GTSNPN, CDR2 SVGIG (reference sequence). Trimming removed 7 bases from V and 5 bases from J, with 18 bases in between. The CDR3 is CALRRRDSHNEQFF. CDR3 coding DNA: TGTGCCTTACGTAGACGGGACTCACACAATGAGCAGTTCTTC.

This clone occurred a few times. The rearrangement uses TRBV4-1 and TRBJ1-3; unclear D gene. The CDR3 contains 14 residues. Trimming shortened V by 5 bases and J by 0 bases, and 8 bases separated the two germline ends. Germline CDR1 MGHRA, CDR2 YSYEKL. CDR3 nucleotide sequence: TGCGCCAGCAGCGCACTGTACTCTGGAAACACCATATATTTT. Its protein product is CASSALYSGNTIYF.

The chain employs TRBV5-5 and TRBJ2-5; a possible D gene is TRBD1 (6 bases). CDR3 length: 16 amino acids. Germline-derived CDR1 and CDR2 are SGHKS and YYEKEE (reference sequence). The V end lost 1 base, the J end lost 2 bases, and 15 bases lay between the germline ends. The CDR3 region has the DNA TGTGCCAGCAGCTTGATCAGGGGTCGGAATCAAGAGACCCAGTACTTC. Translation gives CASSLIRGRNQETQYF.

This clone was seen only a few times. This same CDR3 is encoded by further DNA sequences in the sample. V is TRBV4-1 and J is TRBJ1-4, with 10 bases aligning to TRBD1. This CDR3 is 13 amino acids long. V trimming: 3 bases; J trimming: 8 bases; junction bases outside the gene matches: 0. Germline V CDR1 and CDR2: MGHRA, YSYEKL. CDR3 bases: TGCGCCAGCAGCCAGGGACAGGGGGAAAAACTGTTTTTT. Protein product: CASSQGQGEKLFF.

The V and J genes are TRBV6-1 and TRBJ2-1; 7 nucleotides agree with TRBD1. The CDR3 runs 15 residues. Germline values: CDR1 MNHNS, CDR2 SASEGT. J lost 0 bases, V lost 8 bases, and 7 bases had no gene match. The CDR3: CASRQGPTSYNEQFF. The DNA for the CDR3 is TGTGCCAGCCGACAGGGTCCCACCTCCTACAATGAGCAGTTCTTC.

The rearrangement joins TRBV27 to TRBJ2-7, with D possibly matching TRBD2 (5 bases). The germline V and J ends were trimmed by 3 bases and 5 bases, with 11 bases remaining between them. The germline CDR1 and CDR2 sequences are MNHEY and SMNVEV (reference sequence). This CDR3 region has 13 residues. CDR3 region: CASSFVRADEQYF. The CDR3 nucleotides are TGTGCCAGCAGTTTTGTCCGAGCGGACGAGCAGTACTTC.

The chain joins TRBV5-4 to TRBJ1-2; 8 bases are a match to TRBD1. CDR3 length: 15 amino acids. Germline trimming cut 4 bases from V and 8 bases from J; bases unmatched to any gene: 13. Germline V gives CDR1 SGHNT, CDR2 YYREEE (reference sequence). This CDR3 reads CASSTETGAAGGYTF. The CDR3 DNA follows: TGTGCCAGCAGCACGGAGACAGGGGCCGCGGGGGGCTACACCTTC.

The gene calls are TRBV6-6 and TRBJ1-2, with D perhaps TRBD1 (5 bases). Germline V gene data show CDR1 as MNHNY and CDR2 as SVGAGI (reference sequence). The CDR3 covers 11 residues. The V end lost 7 bases, the J end lost 8 bases, and 11 bases lay between the germline ends. As DNA, the CDR3 is TGTGCCAGCATGATCGGGGGAGGCTACACCTTC. Encoded protein: CASMIGGGYTF.

The V gene is TRBV2, the J gene TRBJ1-6; 9 bases line up with TRBD1. In germline, CDR1 is SNHLY, CDR2 FYNNEI. CDR3 length: 17 amino acids. Trimming removed 6 bases from V and 9 bases from J; junction bases left unmatched: 15. In nucleotides, the CDR3 is TGTGCCAGCAGCCCCACGACAGGGGGTGGAGCAGGTTCACCCCTCCACTTT. Protein product: CASSPTTGGGAGSPLHF.

This clone was counted a single time. Sequence at one end of the junction differs from germline and may be a read error. The chain is built from TRBV7-9 and TRBJ2-7; 7 bases are a match to TRBD2. This CDR3 has 12 amino acids. Germline V gene data show CDR1 as SEHNR and CDR2 as FQNEAQ (reference sequence). CDR3 protein: CSSSLGTNEQYF. CDR3 nucleotides: TGTTCCAGCAGCCTCGGGACTAACGAGCAGTACTTC.